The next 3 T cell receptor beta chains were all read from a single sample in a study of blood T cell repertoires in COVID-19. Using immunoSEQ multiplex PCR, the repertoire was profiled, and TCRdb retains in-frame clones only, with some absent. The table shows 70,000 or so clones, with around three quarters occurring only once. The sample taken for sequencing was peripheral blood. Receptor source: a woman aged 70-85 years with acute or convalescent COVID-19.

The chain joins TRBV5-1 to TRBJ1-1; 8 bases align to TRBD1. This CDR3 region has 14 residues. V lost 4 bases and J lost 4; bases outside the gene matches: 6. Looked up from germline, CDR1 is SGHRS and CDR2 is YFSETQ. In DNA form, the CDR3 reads TGCGCCAGCAGCCACCCAACAGGGGGCACTGAAGCTTTCTTT. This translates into CASSHPTGGTEAFF.

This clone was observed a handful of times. Written as DNA, the CDR3 is TGCGCCAGCAGCCACCCGAAGGCACAGGACGGCGAGCAGTACTTC. Its translation: CASSHPKAQDGEQYF. This chain uses TRBV4-1 with TRBJ2-7; D perhaps matches TRBD1 (5 bases). V dropped 3 bases and J dropped 6 bases, with 18 bases sitting between them. CDR1 and CDR2 (germline): MGHRA, YSYEKL. This CDR3 has 15 residues.

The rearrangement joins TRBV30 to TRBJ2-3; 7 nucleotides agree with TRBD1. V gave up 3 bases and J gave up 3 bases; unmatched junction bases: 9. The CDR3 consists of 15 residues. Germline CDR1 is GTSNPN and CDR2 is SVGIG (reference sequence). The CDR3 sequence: CAWRVQGFVTDTQYF. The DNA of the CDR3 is TGTGCCTGGAGGGTACAGGGGTTTGTAACAGATACGCAGTATTTT.